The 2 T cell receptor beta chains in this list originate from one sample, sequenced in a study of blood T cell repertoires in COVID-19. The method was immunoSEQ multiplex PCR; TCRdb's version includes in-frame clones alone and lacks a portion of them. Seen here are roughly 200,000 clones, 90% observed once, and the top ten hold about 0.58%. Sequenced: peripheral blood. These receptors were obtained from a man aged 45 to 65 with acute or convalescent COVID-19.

Written as DNA, the CDR3 is TGTGCCAGCAGTTTCTGGGCCGACAGGGTAATCAATGAGCAGTTCTTC. Translated: CASSFWADRVINEQFF. The chain recombines TRBV28 with TRBJ2-1; 7 bases are a match to TRBD1. Unmatched junction bases numbered 11, after V lost 3 bases and J lost 6 bases. Germline V gene sequence: CDR1 MDHEN, CDR2 SYDVKM. The CDR3 contains 16 residues.

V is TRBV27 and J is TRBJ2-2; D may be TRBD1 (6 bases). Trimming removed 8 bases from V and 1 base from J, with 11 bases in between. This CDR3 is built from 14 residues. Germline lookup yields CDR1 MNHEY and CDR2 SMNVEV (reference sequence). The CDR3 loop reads CASRGRGNTGELFF. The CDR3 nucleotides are TGTGCCAGCCGGGGCAGGGGGAACACCGGGGAGCTGTTTTTT.